The clone carrying this TCR beta chain has a count of ten or more. The source of the sample is a study of T cells after yellow fever vaccination. Whole-study context: With SMART-Seq v4 Ultra Low Input, the fractions containing low cell numbers were prepared.

Each CDR3 protein gets one entry after TCRdb re-called the 5' RACE reads with MiXCR. Among some 290,000 distinct CDR3 sequences listed, around a tenth were seen once. The germline V gene encodes CDR1 SGHTA and CDR2 FQGNSA. The CDR3 is 15 residues long. The V gene end was trimmed by 3 bases and the J gene end by 0 bases; junction bases not matched to a gene: 2. The sequences come from CD4+ T cells sorted from PBMCs, collected 45 days after the yellow fever booster vaccination. The chain combines TRBV7-2 with TRBJ2-1; 7 bases match TRBD2. This receptor was taken from a man aged 18 to 29 who received the YFV17D yellow fever vaccine. The CDR3 here is CASSFLAASYNEQFF. The CDR3 nucleotides read TGTGCCAGCAGCTTCCTAGCGGCCTCCTACAATGAGCAGTTCTTC.